This TCR beta chain emerged from a study of tumor-infiltrating lymphocytes in primary liver carcinoma. Study information: Resection treated the patients' primary liver carcinoma. The patients included men and women who were aged 30 to 69 years.

The investigators made TCR beta cDNA from about 500 ng total RNA, using a constant-region primer. Slightly modified ARM-PCR served as the procedure for the TCR beta libraries. These libraries came from three rounds of nested multiplex PCR. Each of the first two PCR rounds ran around 10 cycles with TRBV1-TRBV30 forward and C-beta reverse primers. TCRdb reprocessed the multiplex PCR reads with MiXCR, giving one entry per CDR3 protein. Of about 320,000 distinct CDR3 sequences in the sample, 45% to 70% were seen once. CDR1 is SGHVS and CDR2 is FQNEAQ in the germline V gene. The V end was cut by 3 bases, the J end by 3 bases, with 11 bases between. CDR3 length equals 15 residues. Germline DNA was extracted alongside blood RNA, which was obtained from unsorted whole blood.

This sequence joins TRBV7-8 and TRBJ2-2; D might be TRBD2 (6 bases). The clonotype comes from a woman aged 25 to 39 with primary liver carcinoma and hepatitis B virus infection. Sequenced: peripheral blood. CDR3: CASSFRPGDTGELFF. The CDR3 DNA sequence: TGTGCCAGCAGCTTTCGGCCGGGGGACACCGGGGAGCTGTTTTTT.